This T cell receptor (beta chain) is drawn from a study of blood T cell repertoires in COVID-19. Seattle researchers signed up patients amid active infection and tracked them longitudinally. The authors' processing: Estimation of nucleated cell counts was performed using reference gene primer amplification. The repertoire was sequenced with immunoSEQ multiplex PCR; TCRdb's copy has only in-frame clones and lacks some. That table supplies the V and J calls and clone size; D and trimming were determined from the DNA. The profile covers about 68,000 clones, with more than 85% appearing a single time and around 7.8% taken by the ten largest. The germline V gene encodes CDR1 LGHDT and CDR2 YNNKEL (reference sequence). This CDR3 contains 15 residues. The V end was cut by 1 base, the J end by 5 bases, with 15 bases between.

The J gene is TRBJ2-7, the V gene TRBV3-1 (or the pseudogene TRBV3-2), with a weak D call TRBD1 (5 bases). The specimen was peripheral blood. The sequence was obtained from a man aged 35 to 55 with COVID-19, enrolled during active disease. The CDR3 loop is CASSQGGHLGHEQYF. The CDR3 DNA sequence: TGTGCCAGCAGCCAAGGGGGCCACTTGGGCCACGAGCAGTACTTC.